Listed below are T cell receptor beta chains from one sample, sequenced in a study of blood T cells in healthy people across ages. Each CDR3 protein gets one entry after TCRdb re-called the 5' RACE reads with MiXCR. The sample yields about 640,000 distinct CDR3 sequences, under 65% seen once. Sequencing input: blood. These receptors were collected from a man aged 55 to 69 in good health. CDR3s include the opening cysteine and the closing phenylalanine or tryptophan. A D gene is named only where the DNA matches it firmly. Not every row has a clone size; where given, it reads once, few, many or a size class.

j_gene,d_gene,v_gene,abundance,CDR3aa,CDR3nt
TRBJ2-1,-,TRBV28,-,CASSLWGRGGGWQFF,TGTGCCAGCAGTTTATGGGGGAGGGGGGGTGGTTGGCAGTTCTTC
TRBJ2-6,-,TRBV7-9,-,CASSLLRSGADVLTF,TGTGCCAGCAGCTTATTACGGTCTGGGGCCGACGTCCTGACTTTC
TRBJ2-5,-,TRBV3-1,few,CASSQSDGRPFQETQYF,TGTGCCAGCAGCCAGAGCGACGGGCGCCCGTTCCAAGAGACCCAGTACTTC
TRBJ1-2,-,TRBV7-2,-,CASSPRGRGSDYGYTF,TGTGCCAGCAGCCCCCGGGGGAGGGGCTCGGACTATGGCTACACCTTC
TRBJ1-6,-,TRBV28,once,CASSRGGNWNYNSPLHF,TGTGCCAGCAGTCGCGGTGGAAATTGGAACTATAATTCACCCCTCCACTTT
TRBJ1-6,TRBD1,TRBV20-1,few,CSARKGQGGVNSPLHF,TGCAGTGCTAGAAAGGGGCAGGGGGGGGTAAATTCACCCCTCCACTTT
TRBJ2-7,-,TRBV10-3,-,CAIRDPADSYNEQYF,TGTGCCATCAGGGACCCGGCAGACTCCTACAATGAGCAGTACTTC
TRBJ2-3,-,TRBV10-3,-,CAISEATSTDTQYF,TGTGCCATCAGTGAGGCCACCTCCACAGATACGCAGTATTTT
TRBJ1-1,TRBD1,TRBV6-1,few,CASGQGANTEAFF,TGTGCCAGTGGACAGGGGGCGAACACTGAAGCTTTCTTT
TRBJ2-1,TRBD1,TRBV5-1,-,CASSQDREVDEQFF,TGCGCCAGCAGCCAGGACAGGGAGGTCGATGAGCAGTTCTTC
TRBJ2-5,TRBD1,TRBV15,few,CATSPRPGQGKETQYF,TGTGCCACCAGTCCGAGACCGGGACAGGGGAAAGAGACCCAGTACTTC
TRBJ2-7,-,TRBV20-1,-,CSASPQGFGQYF,TGCAGTGCTAGCCCACAGGGTTTCGGGCAGTACTTC
TRBJ2-5,TRBD2,TRBV3-1,-,CASSRTFGGGGAQETQYF,TGTGCCAGCAGCCGAACCTTCGGCGGGGGTGGTGCCCAAGAGACCCAGTACTTC
TRBJ1-2,-,TRBV12-3/TRBV12-4,-,CASSSRVGSYGYTF,TGTGCCAGCAGCTCCCGAGTAGGGAGCTATGGCTACACCTTC
TRBJ2-3,TRBD2,TRBV6-5,many,CASSRTSGAQDTQYF,TGTGCCAGCAGTCGGACTAGCGGGGCACAGGATACGCAGTATTTT
TRBJ1-2,-,TRBV20-1,few,CSAREPGRGNYGYTF,TGCAGTGCTAGAGAACCGGGACGAGGAAACTATGGCTACACCTTC
TRBJ2-3,-,TRBV20-1,-,CSAVEASGADTQYF,TGCAGTGCTGTGGAGGCTAGTGGCGCAGATACGCAGTATTTT
TRBJ2-7,TRBD1,TRBV20-1,-,CSARDGGQVYEQYF,TGCAGTGCTAGAGATGGGGGACAGGTCTACGAGCAGTACTTC